The 25 T cell receptor beta chains in this list originate from one sample, sequenced in a study of response to subunit inactivated influenza vaccine. In TCRdb, the RT-PCR reads were re-called with MiXCR into one record per CDR3 protein. Here the sample spans approximately 700,000 distinct CDR3 sequences, 15% to 19% being singletons. The sample in question was PBMCs from blood, obtained about 13 days after vaccination. These TCRs come from a man between 45 and 60 years old who received an inactivated influenza vaccine.

This clonotype appeared a few times. The chain's CDR3 is CASSRDRVWETQYF. The CDR3 DNA reads as TGTGCCAGCAGCCGAGACCGGGTCTGGGAGACCCAGTACTTC. The J gene is TRBJ2-5, the V gene TRBV7-2; no definite D call. Between the trimmed V and J ends, which lost 5 bases and 5 bases, there was a span of 15 bases. Germline V gene lookup returns CDR1 SGHTA and CDR2 FQGNSA. The CDR3 length is 14 residues.

CDR3 in amino acids: CASSFAGQEGEQYF. CDR3 coding DNA: TGTGCCAGCAGTTTTGCAGGACAAGAAGGCGAGCAGTACTTC. The chain recombines TRBV12-3 or TRBV12-4 with TRBJ2-7; the D gene is possibly TRBD1 (5 bases). V gave up 3 bases and J gave up 6 bases, with 15 bases separating them. The CDR3 has 14 amino acids.

This chain uses TRBV12-3 or TRBV12-4 with TRBJ2-5, with 7 bases lining up with TRBD2. There are 19 residues in the CDR3. The CDR3 DNA sequence: TGTACCATCTGTTTAATTCGAGGGTTCGTCAGCGGGACCACTGAGACCCAGTACTTC. This encodes CTICLIRGFVSGTTETQYF.

The V gene is TRBV5-1, the J gene TRBJ1-1, with TRBD1 as a possible D gene (6 bases). Looked up from germline, CDR1 is SGHRS and CDR2 is YFSETQ. The CDR3 runs 13 residues. The V and J ends lost 2 bases and 6 bases respectively, with 11 bases between them. This CDR3 reads CASSLSGDSEAFF. CDR3 sequence (DNA): TGCGCCAGCAGCTTATCAGGGGACTCTGAAGCTTTCTTT. The complete variable domain, with remaining parts taken from reference TRBV5-1 and TRBJ1-1, reads KAGVTQTPRYLIKTRGQQVTLSCSPISGHRSVSWYQQTPGQGLQFLFEYFSETQRNKGNFPGRFSGRQFSNSRSEMNVSTLELGDSALYLCASSLSGDSEAFFGQGTRLTVV.

This clonotype was detected only a few times. The gene calls are TRBV4-3 and TRBJ2-2; tentatively, D is TRBD1 (5 bases). The CDR3 is made up of 16 amino acids. Germline CDR1 reads LGHNA; CDR2 reads YSLEER. The germline V and J ends were trimmed by 4 bases and 0 bases, with 12 bases remaining between them. The CDR3 loop is CASSPDRKTNTGELFF. In DNA form, the CDR3 reads TGCGCCAGCAGCCCCGACAGAAAGACGAACACCGGGGAGCTGTTTTTT.

The chain has TRBV6-2 or TRBV6-3 and TRBJ1-1; no clear D gene. Germline V gene sequence: CDR1 MNHEY, CDR2 SVGEGT. Trimming took off 2 bases at V and 0 bases at J, with 7 bases between the two ends. CDR3 length equals 14 residues. DNA for the CDR3: TGTGCCAGCAGTTACGGACGGTTGAACACTGAAGCTTTCTTT. Translation: CASSYGRLNTEAFF.

This clonotype was detected many times. The chain uses TRBV9 and TRBJ2-5, with D hard to call. The germline CDR1 and CDR2 sequences are SGDLS and YYNGEE. Trimming removed 0 bases from V and 1 base from J, with 10 bases in between. The CDR3 loop spans 15 amino acids. The CDR3 region is CASSVGVRVQETQYF. CDR3 DNA sequence: TGTGCCAGCAGCGTAGGTGTCCGAGTCCAAGAGACCCAGTACTTC.

The gene calls are TRBV4-2 and TRBJ2-1; unclear D gene. CDR3 size: 15 residues. With 0 bases removed from V and 4 bases from J, the gap between germline ends came to 10 bases. Germline lookup yields CDR1 LGHNA and CDR2 YNFKEQ. Here the CDR3 DNA reads TGTGCCAGCAGCCAAGATGAAGCACTGTACAATGAGCAGTTCTTC. Its protein product is CASSQDEALYNEQFF.

The chain uses TRBV29-1 and TRBJ1-1; no reliable D call. Germline V lookup: CDR1 SQVTM, CDR2 ANQGSEA. This CDR3 has 13 residues. The germline V and J ends were trimmed by 6 bases and 1 base, with 12 bases remaining between them. Here the CDR3 reads CSVPLSTNTEAFF. The CDR3 nucleotides read TGCAGCGTCCCCCTGAGTACGAACACTGAAGCTTTCTTT.

This clonotype appeared a few times. This chain connects TRBV10-3 to TRBJ1-2; the match to TRBD1 covers 7 bases. The ends lost 4 bases at V and 12 bases at J; junction bases unmatched: 8. Germline-derived CDR1 and CDR2 are ENHRY and SYGVKD. CDR3 length equals 12 residues. This CDR3 is CAISAPGTANTF. CDR3 nucleotide sequence: TGTGCCATCAGTGCACCCGGGACAGCCAACACCTTC.

The CDR3, as DNA: TGCGCCAGCAGCTCGACGACTAGCGGAGGCGATACGCAGTATTTT. Its translation is CASSSTTSGGDTQYF. The chain is built from TRBV5-1 and TRBJ2-3, with 9 bases fitting TRBD2. CDR1 and CDR2 (germline): SGHRS, YFSETQ. J was trimmed by 6 bases and V by 3 bases; bases with no gene match: 8. The CDR3 consists of 15 residues.

The chain combines TRBV9 with TRBJ2-2; 7 bases are a match to TRBD2. The CDR3 has 15 amino acids. In germline, CDR1 is SGDLS, CDR2 YYNGEE. V trimming: 0 bases; J trimming: 5 bases; junction bases outside the gene matches: 4. The CDR3 sequence is CASSVGRTRTGELFF. The CDR3 DNA is TGTGCCAGCAGCGTAGGAAGGACTAGGACCGGGGAGCTGTTTTTT.

This clonotype occurred a few times. The chain couples TRBV2 to TRBJ1-4; D is unresolved. Germline CDR1 SNHLY, CDR2 FYNNEI. The CDR3 is 14 residues long. V gave up 7 bases and J gave up 0 bases, with 9 bases separating them. CDR3 nucleotide sequence: TGTGCCAGCATGTCTCCTGCAACTAATGAAAAACTGTTTTTT. This encodes CASMSPATNEKLFF.

The J gene is TRBJ2-7, the V gene TRBV12-3 or TRBV12-4, with D perhaps matching TRBD1 or TRBD2 (6 bases each). The CDR3 is 15 amino acids. V was shortened by 1 base and J by 3 bases, with 13 bases between the two germline ends. The CDR3 nucleotides read TGTGCCAGCAGTTTAGGGAGGGCAGGGGACTACGAGCAGTACTTC. Translation gives CASSLGRAGDYEQYF.

This clonotype has just a few counts. The CDR3, as DNA: TGTGCCAGCAGCTTTTGGGCAGGTTCTATCGAGCAGTACTTC. Translation: CASSFWAGSIEQYF. This chain uses TRBV7-2 with TRBJ2-7; D is undetermined. Trimming stripped 3 bases from V and 6 bases from J, with 15 bases between. Germline V CDR1 and CDR2: SGHTA, FQGNSA. This CDR3 contains 14 residues. The whole variable domain, remainder taken from reference TRBV7-2 and TRBJ2-7, is GAGVSQSPSNKVTEKGKDVELRCDPISGHTALYWYRQSLGQGLEFLIYFQGNSAPDKSGLPSDRFSAERTGGSVSTLTIQRTQQEDSAVYLCASSFWAGSIEQYFGPGTRLTVT.

This sequence joins TRBV7-8 and TRBJ2-7; 11 bases map to TRBD1. Trimming at V came to 5 bases and at J to 2 bases, leaving 5 bases not matched to a gene. The CDR3 has 15 amino acids. Germline assignment: CDR1 SGHVS and CDR2 FQNEAQ. The CDR3 nucleotides are TGTGCCAGCAGCCCCAGGACAGGGGGCGCCTACGAGCAGTACTTC. This codes for CASSPRTGGAYEQYF.

This rearrangement joins TRBV29-1 to TRBJ2-1; D is tentatively TRBD1 or TRBD2 (5 bases each). The V end lost 7 bases, the J end lost 7 bases, and 14 bases lay between the germline ends. The CDR3 runs 12 residues. The germline V gene encodes CDR1 SQVTM and CDR2 ANQGSEA. The CDR3 coding sequence is TGCAGCGCCCTGGGACGTTTTAATGAGCAGTTCTTC. This gives the protein CSALGRFNEQFF.

This clonotype has a count of ten or more. The chain has TRBV5-1 and TRBJ2-5; D perhaps matches TRBD1 (6 bases). Trimming shortened V by 4 bases and J by 3 bases, and 19 bases separated the two germline ends. This CDR3 contains 16 residues. Germline lookup yields CDR1 SGHRS and CDR2 YFSETQ. CDR3 nucleotides: TGCGCCAGCAGCCTAACCCGGACAGATCTAGAAGAGACCCAGTACTTC. Translated, it gives CASSLTRTDLEETQYF.

This clonotype was counted a single time. V and J are TRBV4-1 and TRBJ2-1; D unclear. There are 13 residues in the CDR3. V lost 3 bases and J lost 3, with 6 bases in between. Looked up from germline, CDR1 is MGHRA and CDR2 is YSYEKL. The DNA for the CDR3 is TGCGCCAGCAGCCACGGCAGCTACAATGAGCAGTTCTTC. Protein product: CASSHGSYNEQFF.

V usage is TRBV28 and J usage is TRBJ2-3; no clear D gene. This CDR3 comprises 15 residues. Germline V gives CDR1 MDHEN, CDR2 SYDVKM. V lost 5 bases, J lost 1 base, and 13 bases lay in between. CDR3 nucleotide sequence: TGTGCCAGCAGTACGTGGCCCGGCGGCACAGATACGCAGTATTTT. Residues: CASSTWPGGTDTQYF.

This clonotype was observed at least ten times. A read error may produce the germline difference seen at one junction end. V usage is TRBV29-1 and J usage is TRBJ2-1; TRBD2 is a possible D gene (6 bases). This CDR3 has 17 residues. CDR1 is SQVTM and CDR2 is ANQGSEA in the germline V gene. In DNA form, the CDR3 reads TGCAGCGTGGAAGGCCTATTCCGGGAGAGCTCCTACAATGAGCAGTTCTTC. Translated, it gives CSVEGLFRESSYNEQFF.

This clonotype appeared many times. V gene TRBV12-3 or TRBV12-4 combines with J gene TRBJ2-2; D call uncertain. The CDR3 covers 15 residues. V was trimmed by 6 bases and J by 1 base, leaving 12 bases between them. The CDR3 DNA sequence: TGTGCCAGCAGCTCTCAATACTTGAACACCGGGGAGCTGTTTTTT. This codes for CASSSQYLNTGELFF.

The V and J genes are TRBV25-1 and TRBJ2-4; 11 nucleotides match TRBD2. The CDR3 contains 16 residues. After removal of 4 bases from V and 3 bases from J, the junction contained 5 bases not matched to a gene. Germline lookup yields CDR1 MGHDK and CDR2 SYGVNS. The DNA for the CDR3 is TGTGCCAGCAGTGGGCTAGCGGGAGGAATCAAAAACATTCAGTACTTC. It specifies CASSGLAGGIKNIQYF.

This clonotype appeared many times. One end of the junction varies from germline; a read error may be responsible. V usage is TRBV18 and J usage is TRBJ1-5, with 8 bases that match TRBD1. Germline CDR1 and CDR2: KGHSH and LQKENI. The CDR3 has 15 amino acids. CDR3 residues: CASSPQGASNQPQHF. In nucleotides, the CDR3 is TGCGCCAGCAGTCCCCAGGGGGCGAGCAATCAGCCCCAGCATTTT.

This clonotype was seen more than once but under ten times. The chain recombines TRBV7-2 with TRBJ2-3; 8 nucleotides align to TRBD2. The V gene end was trimmed by 2 bases and the J gene end by 2 bases; junction bases not matched to a gene: 3. Germline CDR1 is SGHTA and CDR2 is FQGNSA. The CDR3 contains 15 residues. CDR3 DNA sequence: TGTGCCAGCAGCTTAACGCGGGGGGTCACAGATACGCAGTATTTT. Protein sequence: CASSLTRGVTDTQYF. The variable domain in full, completed from reference TRBV7-2 and TRBJ2-3, reads GAGVSQSPSNKVTEKGKDVELRCDPISGHTALYWYRQSLGQGLEFLIYFQGNSAPDKSGLPSDRFSAERTGGSVSTLTIQRTQQEDSAVYLCASSLTRGVTDTQYFGPGTRLTVL.